This T cell receptor beta chain comes out of a study of lymphopenia after photon versus proton radiotherapy. Study-level results: Only patients who died were analyzed for survival; proton advantage is unproven.

Concerning this clone itself: The antigen is not known.

The repertoire was sequenced with immunoSEQ multiplex PCR; TCRdb's copy has only in-frame clones and lacks some. Here the sample spans tens of thousands of clones, 70% to 85% being singletons. The sequence derives from a woman in her sixties or seventies with pancreatic cancer. The specimen comprised peripheral blood, sampled from a patient treated with proton-based radiotherapy.

CDR3 protein: CASSESADRESNGYTF. DNA of the CDR3: TGTGCCAGCAGTGAATCAGCGGACAGGGAAAGTAATGGCTACACCTTC. The chain links TRBV2 to TRBJ1-2, with 8 bases that match TRBD1. J was trimmed by 6 bases and V by 2 bases; bases with no gene match: 11. Germline V gene lookup returns CDR1 SNHLY and CDR2 FYNNEI. This CDR3 is 16 amino acids long.